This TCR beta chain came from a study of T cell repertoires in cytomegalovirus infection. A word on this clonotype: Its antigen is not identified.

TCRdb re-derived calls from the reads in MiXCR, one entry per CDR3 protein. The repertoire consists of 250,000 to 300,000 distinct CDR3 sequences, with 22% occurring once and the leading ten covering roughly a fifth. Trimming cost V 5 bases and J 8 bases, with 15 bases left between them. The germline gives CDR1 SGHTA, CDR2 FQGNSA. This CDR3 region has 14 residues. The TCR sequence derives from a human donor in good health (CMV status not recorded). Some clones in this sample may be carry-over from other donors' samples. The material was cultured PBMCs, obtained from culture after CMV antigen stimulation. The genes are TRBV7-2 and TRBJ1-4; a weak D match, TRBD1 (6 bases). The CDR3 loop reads CASSQNRVPEKLFF. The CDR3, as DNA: TGTGCCAGCAGCCAAAACAGGGTTCCCGAAAAACTGTTTTTT.